These 23 T cell receptor beta chains share one sample of origin, sequenced in a study of PD-1 blockade in classical Hodgkin lymphoma. The data were produced by immunoSEQ multiplex PCR, yet TCRdb's version contains in-frame clones alone and is incomplete. The sample lists approximately 13,000 clones, over 75% occurring once. No patient escaped relapse after autologous stem cell transplantation, and brentuximab vedotin exposure varied. The material sequenced was peripheral blood mononuclear cells (PBMCs), taken at baseline. These receptors all come from a human donor with classical Hodgkin lymphoma.

The rearrangement uses TRBV11-2 and TRBJ2-1; 12 nucleotides line up with TRBD2. The CDR3 sequence is 15 residues long. The junction had 8 bases not matched to a gene; V was cut back by 5 bases and J by 9 bases. Germline V gives CDR1 SGHAT, CDR2 FQNNGV. CDR3 sequence (DNA): TGTGCCAGCAGCCCTTCACTAGCGGGAGGAGGTGAGCAGTTCTTC. Translated, it gives CASSPSLAGGGEQFF.

The gene calls are TRBV5-4 and TRBJ2-1, with TRBD2 identical over 7 bases. Losses at the gene ends were 3 bases for V and 10 bases for J; bases not matched to a gene: 10. Germline lookup yields CDR1 SGHNT and CDR2 YYREEE (reference sequence). The CDR3 runs 14 residues. The CDR3 reads CASSSQLAGGEQFF. The CDR3 bases are TGTGCCAGCAGCTCCCAGTTAGCGGGTGGGGAGCAGTTCTTC. Together with reference TRBV5-4 and TRBJ2-1, the CDR3 gives the full variable domain: ETGVTQSPTHLIKTRGQQVTLRCSSQSGHNTVSWYQQALGQGPQFIFQYYREEENGRGNFPPRFSGLQFPNYSSELNVNALELDDSALYLCASSSQLAGGEQFFGPGTRLTVL.

This clone is categorized as large (0.1 to 1%). The chain links TRBV7-9 to TRBJ2-1; TRBD2 matches at 12 bases. CDR3 size: 17 residues. The V gene's germline CDR1 is SEHNR and CDR2 FQNEAQ (reference sequence). V was pared by 5 bases and J by 4 bases, with 9 bases of the junction left unmatched. The CDR3 sequence: CASSLSPLAGGYNEQFF. The CDR3 DNA follows: TGTGCCAGCAGCCTCAGTCCCCTAGCGGGAGGGTACAATGAGCAGTTCTTC.

By share of the sample, this clone is medium-sized (0.01 to 0.1%). The rearrangement joins TRBV7-9 to TRBJ2-5; no definite D call. This CDR3 has 14 amino acids. Germline V CDR1 and CDR2: SEHNR, FQNEAQ (reference sequence). Trimming left V 5 bases short and J 2 bases short, with 12 bases between. The CDR3, as DNA: TGTGCCAGCAGCCCAGTCAGTTCTCAAGAGACCCAGTACTTC. Translated, it gives CASSPVSSQETQYF.

V usage is TRBV27 and J usage is TRBJ2-2; no clear D. Germline values: CDR1 MNHEY, CDR2 SMNVEV (reference sequence). Trimming took 6 bases from V and 5 from J, leaving 16 bases between them. The CDR3 contains 15 residues. In nucleotides, the CDR3 is TGTGCCAGCAGCCCCGTACAGTCGGGTACCGGGGAGCTGTTTTTT. This gives the protein CASSPVQSGTGELFF.

The chain links TRBV18 to TRBJ1-3; no reliable D call. Germline CDR1 is KGHSH and CDR2 is LQKENI. The V end was cut by 4 bases, the J end by 1 base, with 23 bases between. CDR3 length: 19 residues. In nucleotides, the CDR3 is TGTGCCAGCTCACGTCTTTTGGATCGCGGGATAGGTTCTGGAAACACCATATATTTT. Its protein is CASSRLLDRGIGSGNTIYF.

This clone turned up a few times. The V and J genes are TRBV28 and TRBJ1-1; no firm D call. The CDR3 sequence is 14 residues long. Germline CDR1 reads MDHEN; CDR2 reads SYDVKM. V was cut by 6 bases and J by 1 base, with 12 bases left in between. In nucleotides, the CDR3 is TGTGCCAGCAGCCATACCCCGGGGAACACTGAAGCTTTCTTT. Translating it yields CASSHTPGNTEAFF.

This sequence joins TRBV21-1 and TRBJ2-3. TRBV21-1 is tagged as a pseudogene. The CDR3 loop spans 18 amino acids. The CDR3 sequence: CASSIPSQGREVTDTQYF. The CDR3 DNA follows: TGTGCCAGCAGCATTCCATCACAGGGGAGGGAGGTGACAGATACGCAGTATTTT.

There are a few counts of this clone. The rearrangement links TRBV6-5 to TRBJ2-1; 8 bases are a match to TRBD2. The junction had 3 bases not matched to a gene; V was cut back by 6 bases and J by 8 bases. The CDR3 runs 12 residues. Germline loops: CDR1 MNHEY, CDR2 SVGAGI. The CDR3 loop reads CASSGGAHEQFF. The CDR3 coding sequence is TGTGCCAGCAGCGGGGGGGCCCATGAGCAGTTCTTC.

CDR3 region: CASGGPHEQFF. DNA of the CDR3: TGTGCCAGCGGAGGGCCGCATGAGCAGTTCTTC. The V call is TRBV2, the J call TRBJ2-1, with D maybe TRBD2 (6 bases). The germline gives CDR1 SNHLY, CDR2 FYNNEI. The V and J ends lost 8 bases and 8 bases respectively, with 10 bases between them. This CDR3 has 11 residues.

The genes are TRBV5-4 and TRBJ1-6; 8 bases align to TRBD1. The CDR3 sequence is 13 residues long. Germline CDR1 reads SGHNT; CDR2 reads YYREEE (reference sequence). V dropped 4 bases and J dropped 11; count of bases not matched to a gene: 5. The CDR3 nucleotides are TGTGCCAGCAGCATTGACAGGGGTCCACCCCTCCACTTT. This encodes CASSIDRGPPLHF. The entire variable domain, with the rest obtained from reference TRBV5-4 and TRBJ1-6, is as follows: ETGVTQSPTHLIKTRGQQVTLRCSSQSGHNTVSWYQQALGQGPQFIFQYYREEENGRGNFPPRFSGLQFPNYSSELNVNALELDDSALYLCASSIDRGPPLHFGNGTRLTVT.

The chain is built from TRBV5-1 and TRBJ1-4; unclear D gene. V was pared by 2 bases and J by 0 bases, with 8 bases between. Germline loops: CDR1 SGHRS, CDR2 YFSETQ. This CDR3 has 15 residues. The DNA of the CDR3 is TGCGCCAGCAGCTTCGACGGGACAACTAATGAAAAACTGTTTTTT. It codes for CASSFDGTTNEKLFF.

The gene calls are TRBV11-2 and TRBJ1-2; D unresolved. The CDR3 is made up of 15 amino acids. CDR1 and CDR2 from the germline V gene are SGHAT and FQNNGV. V was cut by 4 bases and J by 4 bases, with 16 bases left in between. CDR3 sequence: CASSYSPGRGYGYTF. The CDR3 nucleotides are TGTGCCAGCAGCTACAGTCCCGGGCGAGGCTATGGCTACACCTTC.

This clone is medium-sized by share. The rearrangement links TRBV12-2 to TRBJ1-4. TRBV12-2 is assigned pseudogene status. The CDR3 loop spans 15 amino acids. Here the CDR3 DNA reads TGTGCAAGTCGCTTAGCGGGTGCGGCTAATGAAAAACTGTTTTTT. It yields the protein CASRLAGAANEKLFF.

The V and J genes are TRBV5-4 and TRBJ2-1; unclear D gene. Germline lookup yields CDR1 SGHNT and CDR2 YYREEE (reference sequence). V gave up 0 bases and J gave up 0 bases, with 10 bases separating them. The CDR3 covers 16 residues. CDR3 amino acids: CASSLGGHSSYNEQFF. CDR3 coding DNA: TGTGCCAGCAGCTTGGGTGGCCACAGCTCCTACAATGAGCAGTTCTTC.

This sequence joins TRBV6-5 and TRBJ1-5, with D unclear. V was cut by 1 base and J by 6 bases, with 7 bases left in between. Germline V gene data show CDR1 as MNHEY and CDR2 as SVGAGI. The CDR3 length is 13 residues. The CDR3: CASSYFQFQPQHF. DNA of the CDR3: TGTGCCAGCAGTTACTTTCAGTTTCAGCCCCAGCATTTT.

The chain is built from TRBV7-2 and TRBJ1-1, with a possible D match to TRBD1 (5 bases). Trimming cost V 5 bases and J 6 bases, with 13 bases left between them. Germline V gives CDR1 SGHTA, CDR2 FQGNSA. This CDR3 is built from 13 residues. DNA for the CDR3: TGTGCCAGCAGCAACGTGGGGGTATCTGAAGCTTTCTTT. Translation: CASSNVGVSEAFF.

The V gene is TRBV4-1, the J gene TRBJ2-3; no reliable D call. Trimming cost V 0 bases and J 1 base, with 14 bases left between them. The length of the CDR3 is 17 residues. Germline V CDR1 and CDR2: MGHRA, YSYEKL. Here the CDR3 reads CASSQDLYPGGTDTQYF. The DNA of the CDR3 is TGCGCCAGCAGCCAAGATCTTTACCCGGGCGGCACAGATACGCAGTATTTT.

The V call is TRBV6-6, the J call TRBJ1-3; D is unclear. Deletions cut 7 bases from V and 4 bases from J, with 8 bases between. The CDR3 is made up of 12 amino acids. In germline, CDR1 is MNHNY, CDR2 SVGAGI (reference sequence). CDR3 bases: TGTGCCAGCACCCTGGGGGGAAACACCATATATTTT. This gives the protein CASTLGGNTIYF.

The chain couples TRBV11-2 to TRBJ2-5, with D possibly TRBD2 on 5 matching bases. CDR1 and CDR2 from the germline V gene are SGHAT and FQNNGV. V gave up 4 bases and J gave up 7 bases, with 10 bases separating them. The CDR3 covers 12 residues. The CDR3 region has the DNA TGTGCCAGCAGCTCCCGAGGGTGGACCCAGTACTTC. Its translation is CASSSRGWTQYF.

The V gene is TRBV7-8, the J gene TRBJ2-5; TRBD2 matches at 8 bases. With V trimmed by 7 bases and J by 5 bases, 12 bases remained unmatched. The germline gives CDR1 SGHVS, CDR2 FQNEAQ. The CDR3 runs 15 residues. In DNA form, the CDR3 reads TGTGCCAGCATCTACCCCGGCGGGGGGCGGGAGACCCAGTACTTC. This translates into CASIYPGGGRETQYF. The entire variable domain, with the rest obtained from reference TRBV7-8 and TRBJ2-5, is as follows: GAGVSQSPRYKVAKRGQDVALRCDPISGHVSLFWYQQALGQGPEFLTYFQNEAQLDKSGLPSDRFFAERPEGSVSTLKIQRTQQEDSAVYLCASIYPGGGRETQYFGPGTRLLVL.

This clone is a singleton in its sample. The junction departs from the called germline gene at one end, perhaps through a read error. The gene calls are TRBV7-7 and TRBJ2-7, with D perhaps being TRBD1 or TRBD2 (5 bases each). CDR1 and CDR2 from the germline V gene are SSHAT and FNYEAQ (reference sequence). The CDR3 sequence is 15 residues long. CDR3 sequence: CASSTGPLELGEQYF. The CDR3 bases are TGTGCTAGCAGCACGGGACCTTTAGAGCTGGGCGAGCAGTACTTC.

The table lists this clone with a count of one. The chain couples TRBV5-4 to TRBJ2-3, with 11 bases that match TRBD1. The CDR3 loop spans 15 amino acids. Germline CDR1 SGHNT, CDR2 YYREEE (reference sequence). V lost 4 bases and J lost 6; bases outside the gene matches: 7. The CDR3: CASSDGQGARDTQYF. CDR3 nucleotide sequence: TGTGCCAGCAGCGACGGACAGGGGGCTAGGGATACGCAGTATTTT.